This T cell receptor (beta chain) was captured by sequencing in a study of CD4+ T cells in melanoma. Concerning this clone: Its antigen remains unknown.

V dropped 4 bases and J dropped 5; count of bases not matched to a gene: 16. CDR3 length: 19 residues. Germline CDR1 and CDR2: SGDLS and YYNGEE. Study-wide results and caveats: CD8+ T cell, macrophage and B cell function reportedly correlated with neoantigen-specific CD4+ T cells. Neoantigen-specific CD4+ T cells in melanoma reportedly had diverse differentiation states.

Method: immunoSEQ multiplex PCR; TCRdb's copy keeps in-frame clones and lacks some. The sample gives about 110,000 clones, roughly 90% of which show up once; less than 4% is in the top ten. This sequence originates from a human donor with melanoma. Sequencing was carried out using peripheral blood. The V and J genes are TRBV9 and TRBJ2-7; 15 positions agree with TRBD2. CDR3 sequence reads: CASSPGTSGGPAVGHEQYF. CDR3 sequence (DNA): TGTGCCAGCAGCCCCGGGACTAGCGGGGGGCCCGCTGTGGGGCACGAGCAGTACTTC. Using reference TRBV9 and TRBJ2-7 for the parts outside the CDR3, the full variable domain is DSGVTQTPKHLITATGQRVTLRCSPRSGDLSVYWYQQSLDQGLQFLIQYYNGEERAKGNILERFSAQQFPDLHSELNLSSLELGDSALYFCASSPGTSGGPAVGHEQYFGPGTRLTVT.